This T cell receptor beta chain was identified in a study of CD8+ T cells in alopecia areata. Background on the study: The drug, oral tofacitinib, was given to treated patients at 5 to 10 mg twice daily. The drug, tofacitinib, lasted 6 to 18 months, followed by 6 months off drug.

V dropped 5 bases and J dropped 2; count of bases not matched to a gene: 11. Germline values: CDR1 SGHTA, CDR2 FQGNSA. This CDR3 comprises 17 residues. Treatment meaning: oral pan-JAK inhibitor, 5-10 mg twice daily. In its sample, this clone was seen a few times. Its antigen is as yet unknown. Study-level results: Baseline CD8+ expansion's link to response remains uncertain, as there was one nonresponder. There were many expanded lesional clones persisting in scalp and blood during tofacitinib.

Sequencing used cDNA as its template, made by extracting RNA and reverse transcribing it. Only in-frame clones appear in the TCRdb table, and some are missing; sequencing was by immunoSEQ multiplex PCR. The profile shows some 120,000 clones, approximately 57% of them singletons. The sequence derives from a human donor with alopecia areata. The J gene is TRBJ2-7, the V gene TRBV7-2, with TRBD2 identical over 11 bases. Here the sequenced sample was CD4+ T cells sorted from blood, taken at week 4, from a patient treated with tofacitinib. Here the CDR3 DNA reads TGTGCCAGCAGCCGTACCACTAGCGGGGGCCTTCCCTACGAGCAGTACTTC. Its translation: CASSRTTSGGLPYEQYF.